The TCR beta chain described here comes from a study of metastatic and nonmetastatic thyroid tumors. TCRdb re-called clones via MiXCR from the PCR reads. This table has about 43,000 clones, approximately 25% appearing once. There are many counts of this clone. Thyroid surgery was preceded by no treatment in any patient. This TCR derives from a female donor with papillary thyroid cancer or a benign thyroid nodule (not recorded which). Some clones in this sample may be carry-over from other donors' samples. Sequencing was done on a sample of tumor tissue.

Here the CDR3 reads CASSPRTGYEQYF. CDR3 nucleotides: TGTGCCAGCAGCCCCCGGACAGGGTACGAGCAGTACTTC. J is TRBJ2-7 and V is TRBV11-2; 8 nucleotides align to TRBD1. The V gene end was trimmed by 5 bases and the J gene end by 4 bases; junction bases not matched to a gene: 4. Per germline, CDR1 SGHAT and CDR2 FQNNGV. CDR3 length equals 13 residues.